This T cell receptor (beta chain) is drawn from a study of blood T cells in healthy people across ages. Trimming pared 1 base from V and 4 bases from J, leaving 20 bases between. The CDR3 contains 18 residues. Germline V CDR1 and CDR2: LGHNA, YSLEER. Primers used in a second PCR of about 7 to 12 cycles were a sample-barcoded 5' primer and a J-beta primer mix. TCRdb ran MiXCR on the 5' RACE reads and lists one entry per CDR3 protein. This sample has over 1.5 million distinct CDR3 sequences, with about 49% found just once. Specimen: blood. The sequence derives from a woman between 40 and 50 years old in good health. The chain combines TRBV4-3 with TRBJ2-1; no clear D gene. CDR3 protein: CASSQALTGEPSYNEQFF. Here the CDR3 DNA reads TGCGCCAGCAGCCAAGCCCTCACGGGTGAACCTTCATACAATGAGCAGTTCTTC.